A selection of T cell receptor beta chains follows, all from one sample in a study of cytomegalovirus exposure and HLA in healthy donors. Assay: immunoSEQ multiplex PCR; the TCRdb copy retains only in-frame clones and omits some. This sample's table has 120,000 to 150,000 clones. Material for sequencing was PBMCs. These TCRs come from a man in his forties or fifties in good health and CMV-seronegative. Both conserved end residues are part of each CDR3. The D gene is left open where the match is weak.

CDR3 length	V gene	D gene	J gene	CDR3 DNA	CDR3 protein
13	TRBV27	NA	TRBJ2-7	TGTGCCAGCAGTATCCTACAGGAATACGAGCAGTACTTC	CASSILQEYEQYF
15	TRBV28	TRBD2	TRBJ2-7	TGTGCCAGCAGTTTATTTGGCGGGGGGGAATACGAGCAGTACTTC	CASSLFGGGEYEQYF
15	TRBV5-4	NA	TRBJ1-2	TGTGCCAGCAGCGCGGGTGGGGGCCCCTTTTATGGCTACACCTTC	CASSAGGGPFYGYTF
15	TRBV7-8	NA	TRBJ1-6	TGTGCCAGCAGCTTAGGACAGCTTAGCAATTCACCCCTCCACTTT	CASSLGQLSNSPLHF
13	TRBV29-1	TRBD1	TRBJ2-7	TGCAGCGCCGGCCCGGGACAGGGCAACGAGCAGTACTTC	CSAGPGQGNEQYF
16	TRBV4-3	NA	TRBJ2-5	TGCGCCAGCAGCCTGGTTTGGGGAGGGGGGGCCTGGGCCCAGTACTTC	CASSLVWGGGAWAQYF
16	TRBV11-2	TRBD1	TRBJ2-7	TGTGCCAGCAGCTTAGAACTGGGGACAGGGACCTACGAGCAGTACTTC	CASSLELGTGTYEQYF
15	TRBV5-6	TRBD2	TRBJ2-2	TGTGCCAGCAGCCGCGGGGGGACGGACACCGGGGAGCTGTTTTTT	CASSRGGTDTGELFF
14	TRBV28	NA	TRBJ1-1	TGTGCCAGCAAGGGAGGGCTCATGAACACTGAAGCTTTCTTT	CASKGGLMNTEAFF
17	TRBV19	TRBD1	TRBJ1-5	TGTGCCAGTAGTACGACTACAGGGACAGGAGGCAATCAGCCCCAGCATTTT	CASSTTTGTGGNQPQHF
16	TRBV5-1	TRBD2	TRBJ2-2	TGCGCCAGCAGCTTGTCCGCGGGGGCGAACACCGGGGAGCTGTTTTTT	CASSLSAGANTGELFF
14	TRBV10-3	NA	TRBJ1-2	TGTGCCATCAGTGAGATGAGTCAGGACTATGGCTACACCTTC	CAISEMSQDYGYTF
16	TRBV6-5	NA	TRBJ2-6	TGTGCCAGCAGTTCAGAACCCAGCTCTGGGGCCAACGTCCTGACTTTC	CASSSEPSSGANVLTF
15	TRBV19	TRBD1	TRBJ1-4	TGTGCCAGTAGCCTCCCCGGGACAGGGCTTGAAAAACTGTTTTTT	CASSLPGTGLEKLFF
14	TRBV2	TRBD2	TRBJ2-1	TGTGCCAGCACGGCGAGCGGGGCCTACAATGAGCAGTTCTTC	CASTASGAYNEQFF
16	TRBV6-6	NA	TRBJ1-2	TGTGCCAGCAGTTTCCTAACGACAGCCTCTAACTATGGCTACACCTTC	CASSFLTTASNYGYTF
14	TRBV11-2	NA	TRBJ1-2	TGTGCCAGCGAAAGGGCAGGGTTCAACTATGGCTACACCTTC	CASERAGFNYGYTF